This TCR beta chain was identified in a study of blood T cell repertoires in COVID-19. The wider study: Italy, Spain and the United States were the sources of the convalescent and acute COVID-19 samples.

The CDR3 loop spans 14 amino acids. J lost 6 bases, V lost 6 bases, and 7 bases had no gene match. Germline CDR1 reads MNHEY; CDR2 reads SMNVEV (reference sequence). Libraries were prepared by immunoSEQ multiplex PCR; TCRdb keeps only in-frame clonotypes and omits some of them. The sample lists just over 200,000 clones; approximately 84% were seen once. The sequence came from a man at least 80 years old with acute or convalescent COVID-19. Sequencing input: peripheral blood. J is TRBJ2-3 and V is TRBV27, with 9 bases that match TRBD1. The CDR3 bases are TGTGCCAGCAGGAGGACAGGGGAGCGGGATACGCAGTATTTT. As protein: CASRRTGERDTQYF.